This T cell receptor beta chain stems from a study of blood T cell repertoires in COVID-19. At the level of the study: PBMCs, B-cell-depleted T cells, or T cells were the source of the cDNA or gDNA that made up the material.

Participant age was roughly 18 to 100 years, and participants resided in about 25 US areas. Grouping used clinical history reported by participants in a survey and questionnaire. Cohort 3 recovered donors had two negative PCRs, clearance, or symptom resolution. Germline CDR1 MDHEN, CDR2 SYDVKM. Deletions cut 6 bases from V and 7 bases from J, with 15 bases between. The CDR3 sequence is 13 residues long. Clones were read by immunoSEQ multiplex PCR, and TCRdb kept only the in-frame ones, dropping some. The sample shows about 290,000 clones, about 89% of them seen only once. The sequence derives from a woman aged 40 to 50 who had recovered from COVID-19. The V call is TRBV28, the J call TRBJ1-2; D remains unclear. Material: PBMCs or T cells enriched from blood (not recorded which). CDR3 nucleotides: TGTGCCAGCAGCCGGCCGGGAAAAGGTGGCTACACCTTC. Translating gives CASSRPGKGGYTF.